The sequence of this TCR beta chain was determined in a study of neurological immune-mediated disorders. This clonotype is deemed medium-sized. Its specificity is unknown. cDNA was made by 5'RACE with 10-nucleotide random UMIs. Via MiXCR, TCRdb re-called the 5' RACE reads, giving one row per CDR3 protein. The table shows about 41,000 distinct CDR3 sequences, with 13% to 15% occurring only once. Findings and caveats of the study: Whereas HTLV-1-associated myelopathy showed the most TCR clonal expansion, multiple sclerosis showed the least, with levels below those of healthy controls.

Germline values: CDR1 SQVTM, CDR2 ANQGSEA. The CDR3 contains 13 residues. V was pared by 4 bases and J by 2 bases, with 10 bases between. This TCR derives from a woman aged 60-75 years with HTLV-1-associated myelopathy (HAM/TSP). V and J are TRBV29-1 and TRBJ2-3, with D tentatively TRBD2 (6 bases). Material: CD4+ T cells from blood. CDR3: CSVGGVPTDTQYF. CDR3 nucleotides: TGCAGCGTTGGGGGGGTCCCCACAGATACGCAGTATTTT.